One sample yielded the 5 T cell receptor beta chains listed below, sequenced in a study of cytomegalovirus exposure and HLA in healthy donors. Researchers ran the PCR with 60 Vbeta and 13 Jbeta primers. Profiling relied on immunoSEQ multiplex PCR, and the TCRdb table lists in-frame clones only, not all of them. This sample has roughly 120,000 clones, with 80% to 85% found just once. The sequenced sample consisted of PBMCs. The receptors derive from a human donor in good health.

The V and J genes are TRBV5-6 and TRBJ1-2; D is perhaps TRBD1 (6 bases). The germline V gene encodes CDR1 SGHDT and CDR2 YYEEEE. V lost 2 bases and J lost 3, with 11 bases in between. The CDR3 has 14 amino acids. The CDR3 bases are TGTGCCAGCAGCTTTATGGGGGCTCACTATGGCTACACCTTC. Translated, it gives CASSFMGAHYGYTF.

The chain uses TRBV27 and TRBJ1-4; TRBD1 aligns across 9 bases. The V segment lost 10 bases and the J segment 7 bases; nucleotides outside the gene matches: 7. There are 13 residues in the CDR3. Germline-derived CDR1 and CDR2 are MNHEY and SMNVEV (reference sequence). The CDR3 bases are TGTGCCAACCAGGGACAGGGAGGTGAAAAACTGTTTTTT. It is translated as CANQGQGGEKLFF.

The genes are TRBV19 and TRBJ1-4, with D perhaps matching TRBD1 (5 bases). Germline-derived CDR1 and CDR2 are LNHDA and SQIVND (reference sequence). The CDR3 extends over 14 amino acids. Trimming cost V 8 bases and J 5 bases, with 15 bases left between them. The CDR3 nucleotides are TGTGCCAGTCGTTCTCCGGGACTAAATGAAAAACTGTTTTTT. Translated: CASRSPGLNEKLFF.

V and J are TRBV6-1 and TRBJ2-3; 8 bases are shared with TRBD1. V lost 8 bases to trimming and J lost 5 bases; unmatched junction nucleotides: 12. CDR3 length equals 15 residues. CDR1 is MNHNS and CDR2 is SASEGT in the germline V gene. CDR3 in amino acids: CASSEPSGGKDTQYF. CDR3 in DNA: TGTGCCAGCTCCGAACCCTCAGGGGGCAAAGATACGCAGTATTTT.

This rearrangement joins TRBV5-1 to TRBJ2-7; TRBD2 agrees at 14 bases. There are 16 residues in the CDR3. The V segment lost 3 bases and the J segment 2 bases; nucleotides outside the gene matches: 4. Germline V CDR1 and CDR2: SGHRS, YFSETQ. This CDR3 is CASSSGLAGGAYEQYF. CDR3 bases: TGCGCCAGCAGCTCCGGACTAGCGGGGGGCGCCTACGAGCAGTACTTC.